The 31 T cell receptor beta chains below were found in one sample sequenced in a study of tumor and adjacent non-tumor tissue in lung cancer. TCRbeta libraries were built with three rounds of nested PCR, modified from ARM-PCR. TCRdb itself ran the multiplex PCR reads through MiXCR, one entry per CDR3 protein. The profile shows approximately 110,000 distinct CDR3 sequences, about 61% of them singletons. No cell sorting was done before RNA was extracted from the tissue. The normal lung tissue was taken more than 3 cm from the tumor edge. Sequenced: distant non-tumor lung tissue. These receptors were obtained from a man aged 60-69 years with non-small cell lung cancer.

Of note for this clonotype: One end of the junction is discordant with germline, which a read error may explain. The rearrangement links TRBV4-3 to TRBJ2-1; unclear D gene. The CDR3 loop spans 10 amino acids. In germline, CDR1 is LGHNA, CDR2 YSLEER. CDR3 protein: CASSCTEQFF. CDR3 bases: TGTGCCAGCAGTTGCACTGAGCAGTTCTTC.

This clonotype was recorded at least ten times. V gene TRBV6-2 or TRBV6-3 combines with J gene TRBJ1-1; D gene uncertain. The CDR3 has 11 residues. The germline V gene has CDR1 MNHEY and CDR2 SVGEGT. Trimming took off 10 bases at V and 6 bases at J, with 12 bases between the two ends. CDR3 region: CATRAYAEAFF. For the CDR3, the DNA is TGTGCCACCCGGGCGTACGCTGAAGCTTTCTTT.

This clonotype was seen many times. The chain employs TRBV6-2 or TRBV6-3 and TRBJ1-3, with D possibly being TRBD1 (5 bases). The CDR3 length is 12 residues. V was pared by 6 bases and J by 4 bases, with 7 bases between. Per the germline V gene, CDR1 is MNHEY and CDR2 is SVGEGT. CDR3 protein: CASRQEGNTIYF. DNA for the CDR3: TGTGCCAGCAGACAGGAGGGAAACACCATATATTTT.

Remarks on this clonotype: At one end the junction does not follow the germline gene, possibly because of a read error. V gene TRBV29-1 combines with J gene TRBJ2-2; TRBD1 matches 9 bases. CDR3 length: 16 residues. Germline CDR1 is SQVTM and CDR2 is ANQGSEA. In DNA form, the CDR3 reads TGTAGCGCTAGGCGGGGGACAGGGTCGAACACCGGGGAGCTGTTTTTT. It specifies CSARRGTGSNTGELFF.

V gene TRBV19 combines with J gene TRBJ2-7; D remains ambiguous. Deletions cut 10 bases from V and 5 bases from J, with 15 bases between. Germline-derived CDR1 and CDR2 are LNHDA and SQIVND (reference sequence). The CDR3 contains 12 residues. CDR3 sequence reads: CANSGRMDEQYF. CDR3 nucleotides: TGTGCCAACTCTGGCAGGATGGACGAGCAGTACTTC.

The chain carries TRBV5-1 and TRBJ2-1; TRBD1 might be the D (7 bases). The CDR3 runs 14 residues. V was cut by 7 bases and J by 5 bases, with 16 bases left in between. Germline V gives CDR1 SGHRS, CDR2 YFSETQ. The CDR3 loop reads CASRSGGGDNEQFF. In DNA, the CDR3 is TGCGCCAGCCGCTCAGGGGGAGGAGACAATGAGCAGTTCTTC. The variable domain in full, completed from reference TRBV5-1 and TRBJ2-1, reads KAGVTQTPRYLIKTRGQQVTLSCSPISGHRSVSWYQQTPGQGLQFLFEYFSETQRNKGNFPGRFSGRQFSNSRSEMNVSTLELGDSALYLCASRSGGGDNEQFFGPGTRLTVL.

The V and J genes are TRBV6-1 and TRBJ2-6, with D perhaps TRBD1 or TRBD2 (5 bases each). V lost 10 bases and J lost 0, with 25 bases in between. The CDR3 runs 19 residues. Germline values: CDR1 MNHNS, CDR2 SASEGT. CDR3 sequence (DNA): TGTGCCATGAGTCGCCGACTACAGGCAGATCCCTCTGGGGCCAACGTCCTGACTTTC. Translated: CAMSRRLQADPSGANVLTF.

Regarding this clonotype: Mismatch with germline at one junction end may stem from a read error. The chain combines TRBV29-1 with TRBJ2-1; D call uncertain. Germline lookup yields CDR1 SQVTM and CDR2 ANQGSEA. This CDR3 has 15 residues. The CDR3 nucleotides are TGCAGCGTTGAAGGTAAGCACAACTCCTACAATAAGCAGTTCTTC. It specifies CSVEGKHNSYNKQFF.

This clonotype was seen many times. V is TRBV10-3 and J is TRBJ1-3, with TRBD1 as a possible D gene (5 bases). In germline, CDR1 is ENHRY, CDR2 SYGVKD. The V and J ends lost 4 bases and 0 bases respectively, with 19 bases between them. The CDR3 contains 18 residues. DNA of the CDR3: TGTGCCATCAGTGGGGACCCGGGGCCCAAGAGCTCTGGAAACACCATATATTTT. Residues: CAISGDPGPKSSGNTIYF.

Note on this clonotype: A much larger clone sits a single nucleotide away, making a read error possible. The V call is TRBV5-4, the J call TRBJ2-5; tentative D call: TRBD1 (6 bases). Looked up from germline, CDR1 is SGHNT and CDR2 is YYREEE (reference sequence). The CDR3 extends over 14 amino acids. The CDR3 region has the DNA TGTGCCAGCAGCCCCGGACAGAACCAAGAGGCCCAGTACTTC. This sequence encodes CASSPGQNQEAQYF.

The CDR3 loop reads CASSSTGGAQETQYF. The CDR3 coding sequence is TGTGCCAGCAGCTCGACTGGCGGGGCCCAAGAGACCCAGTACTTC. The chain uses TRBV13 and TRBJ2-5, with D possibly being TRBD2 (6 bases). Trimming shortened V by 4 bases and J by 1 base, and 13 bases separated the two germline ends. The CDR3 consists of 15 residues. The germline gives CDR1 PRHDT, CDR2 FYEKMQ (reference sequence). The full variable domain, with the rest looked up from reference TRBV13 and TRBJ2-5, is AAGVIQSPRHLIKEKRETATLKCYPIPRHDTVYWYQQGPGQDPQFLISFYEKMQSDKGSIPDRFSAQQFSDYHSELNMSSLELGDSALYFCASSSTGGAQETQYFGPGTRLLVL.

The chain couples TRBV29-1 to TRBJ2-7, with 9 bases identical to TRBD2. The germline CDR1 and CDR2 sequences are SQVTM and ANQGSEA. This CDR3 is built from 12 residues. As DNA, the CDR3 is TGCAGTGACGGGACTAGCACAGCCGAGCAGTACTTC. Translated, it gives CSDGTSTAEQYF.

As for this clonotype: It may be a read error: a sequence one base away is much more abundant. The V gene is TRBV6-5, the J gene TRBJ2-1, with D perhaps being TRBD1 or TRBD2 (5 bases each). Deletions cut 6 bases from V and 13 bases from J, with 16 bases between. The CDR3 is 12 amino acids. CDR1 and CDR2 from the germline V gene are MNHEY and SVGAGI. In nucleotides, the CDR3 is TGTGCCAGCAGCCGGGACGGTTTTTATCAGTTCTTC. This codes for CASSRDGFYQFF.

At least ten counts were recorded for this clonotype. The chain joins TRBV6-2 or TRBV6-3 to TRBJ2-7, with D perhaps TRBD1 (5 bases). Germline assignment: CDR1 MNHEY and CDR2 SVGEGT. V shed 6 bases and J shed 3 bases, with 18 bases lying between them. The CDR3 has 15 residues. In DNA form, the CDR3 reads TGTGCCAGCAGGGGATCACAGGTTTCCCACTACGAGCAGTACTTC. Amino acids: CASRGSQVSHYEQYF.

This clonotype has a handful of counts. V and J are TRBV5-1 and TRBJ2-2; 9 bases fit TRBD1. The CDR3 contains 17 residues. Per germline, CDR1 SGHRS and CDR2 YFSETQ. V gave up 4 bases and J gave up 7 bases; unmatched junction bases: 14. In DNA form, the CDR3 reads TGCGCCAGCAGCCCAAACCTAAGGACAGGGGCTATCGGGGAGCTGTTTTTT. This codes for CASSPNLRTGAIGELFF.

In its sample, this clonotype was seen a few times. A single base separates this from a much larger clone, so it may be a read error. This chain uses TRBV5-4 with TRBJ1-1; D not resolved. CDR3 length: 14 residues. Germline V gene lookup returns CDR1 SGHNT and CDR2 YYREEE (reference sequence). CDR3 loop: CASSLDEVNTETFF. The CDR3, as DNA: TGTGCCAGCAGCTTGGATGAGGTGAACACTGAAACTTTCTTT.

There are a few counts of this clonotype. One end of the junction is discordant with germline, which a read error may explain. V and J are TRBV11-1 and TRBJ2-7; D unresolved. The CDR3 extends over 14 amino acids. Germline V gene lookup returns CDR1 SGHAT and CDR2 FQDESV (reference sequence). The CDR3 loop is CTSSFPGGAYKQYF. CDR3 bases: TGTACCAGCAGCTTTCCCGGCGGTGCCTACAAGCAGTACTTC.

This CDR3 reads CASSHRLGVGQFF. The DNA for the CDR3 is TGTGCCAGCAGCCATAGACTGGGGGTAGGGCAGTTCTTC. V and J are TRBV12-3 or TRBV12-4 and TRBJ2-1; TRBD1 or TRBD2 may be the D gene (5 bases each). Trimming removed 6 bases at V and 12 bases at J, with 18 bases between. This CDR3 contains 13 residues.

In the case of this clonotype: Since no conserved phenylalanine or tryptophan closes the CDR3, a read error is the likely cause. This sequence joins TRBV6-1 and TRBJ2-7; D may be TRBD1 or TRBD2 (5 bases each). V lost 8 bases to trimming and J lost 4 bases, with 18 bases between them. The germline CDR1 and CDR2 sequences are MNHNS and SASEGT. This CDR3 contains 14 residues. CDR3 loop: CASALSGTPYEQYL. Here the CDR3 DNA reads TGTGCCAGCGCGCTATCCGGGACGCCTTACGAGCAGTACCTC.

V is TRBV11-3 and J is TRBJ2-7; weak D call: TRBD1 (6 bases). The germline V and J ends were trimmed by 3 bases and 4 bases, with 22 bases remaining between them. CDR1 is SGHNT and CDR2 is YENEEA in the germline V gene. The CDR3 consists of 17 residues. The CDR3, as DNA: TGTGCCAGCAGCTTTGGGGGCATTCCCGGACAGACTTACGAGCAGTACTTC. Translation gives CASSFGGIPGQTYEQYF.

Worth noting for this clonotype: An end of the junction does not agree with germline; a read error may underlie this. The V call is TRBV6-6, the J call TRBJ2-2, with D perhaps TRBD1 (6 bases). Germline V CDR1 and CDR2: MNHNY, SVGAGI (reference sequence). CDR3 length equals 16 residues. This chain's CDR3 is CASSNNRDTNTGELFF. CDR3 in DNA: TGTGCTAGCAGTAATAACCGGGACACGAACACCGGGGAGCTGTTTTTT.

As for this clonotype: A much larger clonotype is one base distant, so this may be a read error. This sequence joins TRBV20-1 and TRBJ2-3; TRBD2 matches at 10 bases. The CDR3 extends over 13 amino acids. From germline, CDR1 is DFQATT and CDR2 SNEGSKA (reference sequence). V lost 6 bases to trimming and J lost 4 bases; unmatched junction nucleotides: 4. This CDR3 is CSAERGGSDTQYF. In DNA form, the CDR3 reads TGCAGTGCAGAGCGGGGGGGCTCAGATACGCAGTATTTT.

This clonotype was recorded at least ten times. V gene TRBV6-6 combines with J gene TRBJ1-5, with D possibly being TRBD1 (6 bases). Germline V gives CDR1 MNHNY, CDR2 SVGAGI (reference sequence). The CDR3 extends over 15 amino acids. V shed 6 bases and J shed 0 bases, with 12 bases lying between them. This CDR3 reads CASRDQGNSNQPQHF. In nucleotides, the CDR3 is TGTGCCAGCAGAGATCAGGGGAATAGCAATCAGCCCCAGCATTTT.

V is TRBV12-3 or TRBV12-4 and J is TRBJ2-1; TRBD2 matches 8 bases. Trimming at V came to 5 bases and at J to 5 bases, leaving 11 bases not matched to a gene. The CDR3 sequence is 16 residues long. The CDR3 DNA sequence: TGTGCCAGCAGTCCCCCCCGGGAGGGCTTTAACAATGAGCAGTTCTTC. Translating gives CASSPPREGFNNEQFF.

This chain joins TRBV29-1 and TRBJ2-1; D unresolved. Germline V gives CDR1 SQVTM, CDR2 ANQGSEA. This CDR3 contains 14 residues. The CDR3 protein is CVEGKHSSYNEQFF. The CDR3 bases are TGCGTTGAAGGTAAACACAGCTCCTACAATGAGCAGTTCTTC.

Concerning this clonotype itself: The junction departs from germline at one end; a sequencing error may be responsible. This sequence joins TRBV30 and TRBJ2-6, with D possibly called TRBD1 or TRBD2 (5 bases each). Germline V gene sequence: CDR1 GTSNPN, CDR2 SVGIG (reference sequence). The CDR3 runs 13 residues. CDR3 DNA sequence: TGTGCCTCAACTACCTCTGGGACCAACGTCTTGACTTTC. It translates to CASTTSGTNVLTF.

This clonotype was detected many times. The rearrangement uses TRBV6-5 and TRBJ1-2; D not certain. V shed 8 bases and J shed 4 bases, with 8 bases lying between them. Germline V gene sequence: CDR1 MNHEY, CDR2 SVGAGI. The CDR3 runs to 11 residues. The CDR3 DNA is TGTGCCAGCTTCAACAGCTATGGCTACACCTTC. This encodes CASFNSYGYTF.

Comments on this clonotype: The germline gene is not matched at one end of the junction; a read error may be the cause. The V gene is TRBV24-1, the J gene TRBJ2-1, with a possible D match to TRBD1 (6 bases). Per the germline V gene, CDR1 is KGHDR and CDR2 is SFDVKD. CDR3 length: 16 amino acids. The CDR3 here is CASSDQLIGGYNEQFF. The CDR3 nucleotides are TGTGCCTCCAGTGACCAACTGATAGGGGGCTACAATGAGCAGTTCTTC.

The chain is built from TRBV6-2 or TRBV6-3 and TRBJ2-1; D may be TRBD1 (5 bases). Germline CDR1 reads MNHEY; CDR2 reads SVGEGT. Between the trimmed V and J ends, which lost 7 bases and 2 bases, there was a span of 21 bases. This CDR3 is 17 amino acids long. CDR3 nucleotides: TGTGCCAGCATCAGACACGTTGGCAGGGCCACCTACAATGAGCAGTTCTTC. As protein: CASIRHVGRATYNEQFF.

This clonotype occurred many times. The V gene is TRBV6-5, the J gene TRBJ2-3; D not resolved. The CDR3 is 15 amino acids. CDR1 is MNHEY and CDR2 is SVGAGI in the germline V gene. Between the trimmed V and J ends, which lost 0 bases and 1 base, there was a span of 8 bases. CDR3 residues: CASSYSGWGTDTQYF. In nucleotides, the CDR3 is TGTGCCAGCAGTTACTCCGGGTGGGGCACAGATACGCAGTATTTT.

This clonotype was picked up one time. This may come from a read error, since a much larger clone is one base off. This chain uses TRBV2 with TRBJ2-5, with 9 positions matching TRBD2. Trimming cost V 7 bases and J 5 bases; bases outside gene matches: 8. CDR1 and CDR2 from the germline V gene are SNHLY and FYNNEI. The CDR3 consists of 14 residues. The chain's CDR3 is CASNEGSGSETQYF. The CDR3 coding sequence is TGTGCCAGCAATGAGGGTAGCGGGAGTGAGACCCAGTACTTC.